The clone carrying this TCR beta chain has at least ten counts. The sample originates from a study of blood T cells in healthy people across ages. The CDR3 totals 13 residues. Germline V lookup: CDR1 DFQATT, CDR2 SNEGSKA (reference sequence). V was trimmed by 0 bases and J by 2 bases, leaving 6 bases between them. Alongside a J-beta primer mix, a sample-barcoded 5' primer served in a second PCR lasting about 7 to 12 cycles. One entry per CDR3 protein results from TCRdb running MiXCR on the 5' RACE reads. The repertoire holds around 1.5 million distinct CDR3 sequences, about 31% seen once, with about 11% in the top ten.

The source material was blood. The receptor comes from a woman aged 25 to 45 in good health. The chain combines TRBV20-1 with TRBJ2-3; D gene ambiguous. CDR3 DNA sequence: TGCAGTGCTAGAGAAAAGTTCACAGATACGCAGTATTTT. It yields the protein CSAREKFTDTQYF.